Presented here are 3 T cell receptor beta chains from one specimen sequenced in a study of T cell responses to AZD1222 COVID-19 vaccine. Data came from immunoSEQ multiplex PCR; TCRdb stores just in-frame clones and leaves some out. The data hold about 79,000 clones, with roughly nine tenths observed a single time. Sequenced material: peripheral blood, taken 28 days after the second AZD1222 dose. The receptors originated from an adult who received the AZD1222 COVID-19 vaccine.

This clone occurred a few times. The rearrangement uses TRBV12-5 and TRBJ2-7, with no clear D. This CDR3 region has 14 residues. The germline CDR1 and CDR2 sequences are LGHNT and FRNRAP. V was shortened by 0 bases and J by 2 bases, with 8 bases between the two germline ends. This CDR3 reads CASGLVRQPYEQYF. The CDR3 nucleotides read TGTGCTAGTGGTTTGGTACGTCAGCCCTACGAGCAGTACTTC.

The CDR3: CASSVATGQGYSGANVLTF. CDR3 in DNA: TGTGCCAGCAGCGTAGCTACGGGGCAGGGGTACTCTGGGGCCAACGTCCTGACTTTC. V and J are TRBV9 and TRBJ2-6; D possibly corresponds to TRBD1 (6 bases). The germline V and J ends were trimmed by 0 bases and 0 bases, with 16 bases remaining between them. Germline V CDR1 and CDR2: SGDLS, YYNGEE. CDR3 length equals 19 residues.

The CDR3 loop reads CASSIDGGWDIQYF. The CDR3 DNA reads as TGTGCCAGTAGTATAGACGGGGGTTGGGACATTCAGTACTTC. V is TRBV19 and J is TRBJ2-4, with D maybe TRBD2 (6 bases). The V and J ends lost 0 bases and 8 bases respectively, with 11 bases between them. Per germline, CDR1 LNHDA and CDR2 SQIVND (reference sequence). The CDR3 runs to 14 residues.